Listed here are 10 T cell receptor beta chains from one sample, sequenced in a study of OX40 agonist ivuxolimab in advanced cancers. Assay: immunoSEQ multiplex PCR; the TCRdb copy retains only in-frame clones and omits some. This sample carries tens of thousands of clones, about 93% of them seen once, and the ten largest clones take over 11%. This specimen consisted of CD4+ or CD8+ T cells sorted from blood, obtained in a trial of the OX40 agonist ivuxolimab. These receptors all come from an adult with an advanced solid tumor such as melanoma, head and neck, liver or kidney cancer.

This clone showed up just once. V and J are TRBV7-9 and TRBJ2-1; D is unclear. The CDR3 length is 12 residues. Trimming stripped 1 base from V and 15 bases from J, with 13 bases between. Germline lookup yields CDR1 SEHNR and CDR2 FQNEAQ (reference sequence). The CDR3 is CASSLESETGFF. In DNA form, the CDR3 reads TGTGCCAGCAGCTTAGAATCGGAAACGGGGTTCTTC.

This clone appeared once. CDR3 amino acids: CASSPGGEAGNTIYF. As DNA, the CDR3 is TGTGCCAGCAGCCCGGGGGGCGAGGCTGGAAACACCATATATTTT. This sequence joins TRBV9 and TRBJ1-3; perhaps TRBD1 as D (6 bases). CDR1 and CDR2 from the germline V gene are SGDLS and YYNGEE. The CDR3 spans 15 residues. Trimming pared 4 bases from V and 2 bases from J, leaving 13 bases between.

This clone showed up just once. CDR3 bases: TGCAGCGTCCCAATGGCGAGCTCCTACGAGCAGTACTTC. This sequence encodes CSVPMASSYEQYF. The chain combines TRBV29-1 with TRBJ2-7; D uncertain. Germline V lookup: CDR1 SQVTM, CDR2 ANQGSEA. The length of the CDR3 is 13 residues. The V end lost 6 bases, the J end lost 0 bases, and 12 bases lay between the germline ends.

The chain links TRBV2 to TRBJ2-1, with D perhaps TRBD2 (6 bases). Germline V gene sequence: CDR1 SNHLY, CDR2 FYNNEI. The CDR3 is made up of 13 amino acids. Trimming removed 6 bases at V and 8 bases at J, with 14 bases between. In DNA, the CDR3 is TGTGCCAGCAGGCCCTGGGACTTCGATGAGCAGTTCTTC. Encoded protein: CASRPWDFDEQFF.

This chain joins TRBV7-9 and TRBJ2-2; D may be TRBD2 (5 bases). Germline values: CDR1 SEHNR, CDR2 FQNEAQ (reference sequence). The V end was cut by 2 bases, the J end by 5 bases, with 6 bases between. The CDR3 covers 13 residues. CDR3 DNA: TGTGCCAGCAGCTTAAGACTAACCGGGGAGCTGTTTTTT. Its protein is CASSLRLTGELFF.

As DNA, the CDR3 is TGCGCCAGCAGCTTGGCTATCCCCGGGGAGACCCAGTACTTC. Its protein is CASSLAIPGETQYF. This chain connects TRBV5-1 to TRBJ2-5; D is unclear. V gave up 0 bases and J gave up 5 bases, with 11 bases separating them. The CDR3 loop spans 14 amino acids. In germline, CDR1 is SGHRS, CDR2 YFSETQ.

This clone occurred once. The chain employs TRBV27 and TRBJ2-3, with unresolved D. Germline V gene lookup returns CDR1 MNHEY and CDR2 SMNVEV (reference sequence). V was trimmed by 4 bases and J by 1 base, leaving 12 bases between them. This CDR3 spans 15 amino acids. CDR3 in amino acids: CASSSASGGTDTQYF. DNA for the CDR3: TGTGCCAGCAGTTCGGCCTCGGGTGGCACAGATACGCAGTATTTT.

The CDR3 sequence: CASSPSGLSSTDTQYF. CDR3 sequence (DNA): TGCGCCAGCAGCCCTAGTGGACTCTCTAGCACAGATACGCAGTATTTT. V and J are TRBV4-1 and TRBJ2-3, with a weak D call TRBD2 (5 bases). This CDR3 has 16 residues. Trimming removed 4 bases from V and 0 bases from J, with 14 bases in between. Germline CDR1 is MGHRA and CDR2 is YSYEKL.

The J gene is TRBJ2-5, the V gene TRBV27; D may be TRBD1 (6 bases). With 6 bases removed from V and 3 bases from J, the gap between germline ends came to 20 bases. The CDR3 length is 16 residues. Germline V gives CDR1 MNHEY, CDR2 SMNVEV (reference sequence). CDR3 DNA sequence: TGTGCCAGCAGCCTAGGGGGTGTGGGGGCGGAAGAGACCCAGTACTTC. As protein: CASSLGGVGAEETQYF.

The chain employs TRBV27 and TRBJ1-5; D is undetermined. The CDR3 sequence is 17 residues long. Trimming left V 0 bases short and J 0 bases short, with 12 bases between. CDR1 is MNHEY and CDR2 is SMNVEV in the germline V gene (reference sequence). The CDR3 nucleotides are TGTGCCAGCAGTTTATCAGGCTTTACAAGTAGCAATCAGCCCCAGCATTTT. Translation gives CASSLSGFTSSNQPQHF.